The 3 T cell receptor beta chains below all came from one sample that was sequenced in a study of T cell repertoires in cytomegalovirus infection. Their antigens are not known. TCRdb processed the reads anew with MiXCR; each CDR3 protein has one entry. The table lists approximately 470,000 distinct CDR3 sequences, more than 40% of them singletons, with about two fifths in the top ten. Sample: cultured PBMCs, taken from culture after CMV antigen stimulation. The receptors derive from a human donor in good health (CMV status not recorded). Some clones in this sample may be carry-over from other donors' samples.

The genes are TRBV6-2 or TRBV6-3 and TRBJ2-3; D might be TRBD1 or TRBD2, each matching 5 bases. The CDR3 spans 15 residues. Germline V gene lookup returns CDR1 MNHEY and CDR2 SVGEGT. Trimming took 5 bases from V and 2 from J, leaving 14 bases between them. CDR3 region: CASSDKRDPTDTQYF. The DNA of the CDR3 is TGTGCCAGCAGTGATAAAAGGGACCCCACAGATACGCAGTATTTT.

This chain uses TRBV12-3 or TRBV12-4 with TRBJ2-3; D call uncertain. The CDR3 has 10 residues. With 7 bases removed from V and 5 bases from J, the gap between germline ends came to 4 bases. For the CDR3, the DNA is TGTGCCAGCACTGGAGATACGCAGTATTTT. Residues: CASTGDTQYF.

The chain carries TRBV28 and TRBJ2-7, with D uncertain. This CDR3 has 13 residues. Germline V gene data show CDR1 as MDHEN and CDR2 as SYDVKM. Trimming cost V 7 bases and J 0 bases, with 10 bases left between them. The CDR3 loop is CASTVRYSYEQYF. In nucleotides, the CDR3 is TGTGCCAGCACCGTCAGGTACTCCTACGAGCAGTACTTC.